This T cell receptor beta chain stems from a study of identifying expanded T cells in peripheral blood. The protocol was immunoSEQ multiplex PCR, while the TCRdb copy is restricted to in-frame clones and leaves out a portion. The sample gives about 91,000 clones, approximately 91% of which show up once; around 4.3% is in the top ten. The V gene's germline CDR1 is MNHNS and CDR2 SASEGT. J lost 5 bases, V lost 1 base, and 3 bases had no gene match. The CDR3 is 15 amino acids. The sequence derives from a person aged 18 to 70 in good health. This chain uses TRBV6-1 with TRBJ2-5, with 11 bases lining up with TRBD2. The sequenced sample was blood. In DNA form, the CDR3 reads TGTGCCAGCAGTGAAGTAGCGGGAGGGGTGGAGACCCAGTACTTC. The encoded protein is CASSEVAGGVETQYF.